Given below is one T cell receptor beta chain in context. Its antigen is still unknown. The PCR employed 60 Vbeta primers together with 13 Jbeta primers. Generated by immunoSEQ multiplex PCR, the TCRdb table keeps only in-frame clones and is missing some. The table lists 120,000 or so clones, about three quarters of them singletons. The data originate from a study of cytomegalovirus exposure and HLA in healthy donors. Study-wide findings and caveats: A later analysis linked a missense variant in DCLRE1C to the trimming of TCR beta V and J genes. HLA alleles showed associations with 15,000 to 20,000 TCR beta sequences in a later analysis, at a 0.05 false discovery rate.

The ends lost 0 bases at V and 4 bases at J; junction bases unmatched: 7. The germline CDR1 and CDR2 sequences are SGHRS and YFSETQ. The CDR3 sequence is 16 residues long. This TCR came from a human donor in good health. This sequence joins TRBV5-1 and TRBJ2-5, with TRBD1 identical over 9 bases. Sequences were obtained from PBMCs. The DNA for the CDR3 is TGCGCCAGCAGCTTGGAACGGGACAGGGATTTAGAGACCCAGTACTTC. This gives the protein CASSLERDRDLETQYF.